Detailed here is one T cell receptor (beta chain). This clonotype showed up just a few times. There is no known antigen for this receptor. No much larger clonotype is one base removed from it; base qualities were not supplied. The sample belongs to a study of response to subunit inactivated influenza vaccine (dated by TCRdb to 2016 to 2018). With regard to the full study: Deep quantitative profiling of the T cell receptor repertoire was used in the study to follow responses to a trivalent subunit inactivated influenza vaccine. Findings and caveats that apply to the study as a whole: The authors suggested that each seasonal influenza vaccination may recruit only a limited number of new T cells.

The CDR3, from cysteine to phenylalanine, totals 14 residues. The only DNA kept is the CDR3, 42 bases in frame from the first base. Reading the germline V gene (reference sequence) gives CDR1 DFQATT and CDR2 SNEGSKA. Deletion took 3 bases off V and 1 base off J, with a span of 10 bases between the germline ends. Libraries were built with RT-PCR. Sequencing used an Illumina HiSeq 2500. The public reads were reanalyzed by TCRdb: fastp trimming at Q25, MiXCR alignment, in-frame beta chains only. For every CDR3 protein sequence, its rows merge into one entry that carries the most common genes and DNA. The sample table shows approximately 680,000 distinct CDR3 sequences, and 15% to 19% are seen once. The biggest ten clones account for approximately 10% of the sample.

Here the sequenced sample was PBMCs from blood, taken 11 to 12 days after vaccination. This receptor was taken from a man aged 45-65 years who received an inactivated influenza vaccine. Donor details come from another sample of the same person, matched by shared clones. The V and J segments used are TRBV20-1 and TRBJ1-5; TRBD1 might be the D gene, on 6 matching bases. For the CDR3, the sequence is CSARSGASNQPQHF. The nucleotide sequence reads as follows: TGCAGTGCTAGGTCAGGGGCGAGCAATCAGCCCCAGCATTTT.